The 18 T cell receptor beta chains listed next were all sequenced from one sample in a study of CD8 T cells in Susac syndrome. With random hexamers, 0.5 to 1 ug RNA was reverse transcribed. MiXCR, applied by TCRdb to the immunoSEQ multiplex PCR reads, yields one record per CDR3 protein. The sample holds some 120,000 distinct CDR3 sequences, approximately 89% seen once. The material sequenced was CD8+ T cells from PBMCs. The origin of the receptors is a human donor with multiple sclerosis.

The V and J genes are TRBV24-1 and TRBJ2-2; 8 bases match TRBD1. Looked up from germline, CDR1 is KGHDR and CDR2 is SFDVKD. The CDR3 totals 17 residues. With 3 bases clipped from V and 1 base from J, the junction kept 6 bases outside the gene matches. The CDR3 protein is CATSDPGTGLNTGELFF. The CDR3 DNA reads as TGTGCCACCAGTGATCCTGGGACAGGATTGAACACCGGGGAGCTGTTTTTT.

This chain links TRBV3-1 with TRBJ2-1; possible D gene TRBD1, 5 bases. Trimming shortened V by 4 bases and J by 4 bases, and 14 bases separated the two germline ends. CDR3 length: 15 residues. The germline V gene has CDR1 LGHDT and CDR2 YNNKEL (reference sequence). The CDR3 reads CASSLERRGYNEQFF. CDR3 bases: TGTGCCAGCAGCCTTGAGAGAAGGGGATACAATGAGCAGTTCTTC.

This chain joins TRBV9 and TRBJ2-5; 7 bases map to TRBD1. The CDR3 totals 14 residues. The germline V gene has CDR1 SGDLS and CDR2 YYNGEE. The ends lost 0 bases at V and 7 bases at J; junction bases unmatched: 6. The CDR3 is CASSVGTGAWTQYF. Here the CDR3 DNA reads TGTGCCAGCAGCGTAGGGACAGGCGCATGGACCCAGTACTTC.

This chain joins TRBV6-5 and TRBJ2-7; D is perhaps TRBD1 or TRBD2 (5 bases each). CDR1 and CDR2 from the germline V gene are MNHEY and SVGAGI. The CDR3 totals 13 residues. Trimming shortened V by 6 bases and J by 5 bases, and 14 bases separated the two germline ends. The chain's CDR3 is CASSQGEVNEQYF. The CDR3 DNA is TGTGCCAGCAGCCAGGGAGAGGTGAACGAGCAGTACTTC.

The rearrangement joins TRBV7-8 to TRBJ1-5; 7 bases are shared with TRBD1. With V trimmed by 7 bases and J by 1 base, 16 bases remained unmatched. The CDR3 is 18 residues long. Per germline, CDR1 SGHVS and CDR2 FQNEAQ. The DNA of the CDR3 is TGTGCCAGCATCCTGGGGGTCGTAACAGGGGTGAGCAATCAGCCCCAGCATTTT. This gives the protein CASILGVVTGVSNQPQHF.

The chain recombines TRBV27 with TRBJ2-1; possible D gene TRBD2, 5 bases. CDR3 length: 13 amino acids. Trimming took 5 bases from V and 4 from J, leaving 9 bases between them. The V gene's germline CDR1 is MNHEY and CDR2 SMNVEV (reference sequence). CDR3: CASSRPGYNEQFF. The CDR3, as DNA: TGTGCCAGCAGTAGGCCGGGGTACAATGAGCAGTTCTTC.

This chain joins TRBV9 and TRBJ2-6; D is unclear. Germline assignment: CDR1 SGDLS and CDR2 YYNGEE. The CDR3 covers 14 residues. Trimming shortened V by 4 bases and J by 2 bases, and 7 bases separated the two germline ends. CDR3 in amino acids: CASSFVAGANVLTF. As DNA, the CDR3 is TGTGCCAGCAGCTTCGTAGCTGGGGCCAACGTCCTGACTTTC.

This chain uses TRBV6-1 with TRBJ2-1; possibly TRBD2 for D (6 bases). The CDR3 loop spans 18 amino acids. The V gene lost 6 bases and the J gene lost 8 bases, with 29 bases spanning the gap. The germline V gene encodes CDR1 MNHNS and CDR2 SASEGT. The DNA of the CDR3 is TGTGCCAGCAGCGAATTAGCGGAACGGTATCCCGAGGAGGATGAGCAGTTCTTC. Its protein is CASSELAERYPEEDEQFF.

V is TRBV11-2 and J is TRBJ1-1; D possibly corresponds to TRBD1 (5 bases). From germline, CDR1 is SGHAT and CDR2 FQNNGV. Between the trimmed V and J ends, which lost 5 bases and 1 base, there was a span of 17 bases. This CDR3 contains 16 residues. The CDR3 protein is CASSPYLGRENTEAFF. The DNA for the CDR3 is TGTGCCAGCAGCCCGTACTTGGGGCGGGAGAACACTGAAGCTTTCTTT.

The V call is TRBV7-8, the J call TRBJ2-7; possibly TRBD1 or TRBD2 for D (5 bases each). The CDR3 runs 14 residues. Deletions cut 5 bases from V and 0 bases from J, with 11 bases between. CDR1 and CDR2 (germline): SGHVS, FQNEAQ. The DNA of the CDR3 is TGTGCCAGCAGCCGGGACGGAAGCTCCTACGAGCAGTACTTC. Its translation: CASSRDGSSYEQYF.

The rearrangement joins TRBV27 to TRBJ2-2; tentative D call: TRBD2 (5 bases). This CDR3 is built from 14 residues. CDR1 and CDR2 from the germline V gene are MNHEY and SMNVEV (reference sequence). V gave up 3 bases and J gave up 7 bases, with 12 bases separating them. CDR3 residues: CASSFIGVGGELFF. The CDR3 DNA reads TGTGCCAGCAGTTTCATCGGGGTTGGCGGGGAGCTGTTTTTT.

The J gene is TRBJ1-2, the V gene TRBV29-1; D not certain. Between the trimmed V and J ends, which lost 1 base and 0 bases, there was a span of 12 bases. This CDR3 is built from 15 residues. Germline V gives CDR1 SQVTM, CDR2 ANQGSEA. The CDR3 DNA sequence: TGCAGCGTTGAAGTCAACACAGAGTCTAACTATGGCTACACCTTC. This translates into CSVEVNTESNYGYTF.

This chain connects TRBV6-5 to TRBJ2-1; D possibly uses TRBD1 or TRBD2 (5 bases each). From germline, CDR1 is MNHEY and CDR2 SVGAGI. The CDR3 loop spans 13 amino acids. Trimming cost V 0 bases and J 9 bases, with 9 bases left between them. Here the CDR3 reads CASSYSTGLEQFF. CDR3 bases: TGTGCCAGCAGTTACTCGACGGGGCTTGAGCAGTTCTTC.

The genes are TRBV6-1 and TRBJ1-4; the D is unclear. Germline V lookup: CDR1 MNHNS, CDR2 SASEGT. This CDR3 contains 13 residues. Deletions cut 7 bases from V and 0 bases from J, with 6 bases between. The CDR3 DNA sequence: TGTGCCAGCAAAGCTGCAACTAATGAAAAACTGTTTTTT. Encoded protein: CASKAATNEKLFF.

This clonotype showed up just once. The chain employs TRBV19 and TRBJ1-2; D is undetermined. The CDR3 is made up of 13 amino acids. Germline loops: CDR1 LNHDA, CDR2 SQIVND (reference sequence). V dropped 1 base and J dropped 3 bases, with 6 bases sitting between them. CDR3 loop: CASSIAEYYGYTF. The CDR3 bases are TGTGCCAGTAGTATAGCTGAATACTATGGCTACACCTTC.

The V gene is TRBV25-1, the J gene TRBJ1-1, with D hard to call. The CDR3 consists of 13 residues. Germline V gene lookup returns CDR1 MGHDK and CDR2 SYGVNS. The V end was cut by 4 bases, the J end by 3 bases, with 9 bases between. CDR3 residues: CASSAGYDTEAFF. The CDR3 DNA follows: TGTGCCAGCAGTGCGGGCTACGACACTGAAGCTTTCTTT.

V is TRBV27 and J is TRBJ2-3; D ambiguous. V lost 8 bases and J lost 2, with 20 bases in between. This CDR3 region has 16 residues. Germline V gene data show CDR1 as MNHEY and CDR2 as SMNVEV (reference sequence). The CDR3 here is CASGLKRNSNTDTQYF. The CDR3 DNA sequence: TGTGCCAGCGGCCTGAAACGGAACTCAAACACAGATACGCAGTATTTT.

This clonotype was seen just once. V and J are TRBV6-5 and TRBJ2-2; D is unclear. Germline CDR1 MNHEY, CDR2 SVGAGI. Trimming took off 8 bases at V and 2 bases at J, with 6 bases between the two ends. CDR3 size: 12 residues. The CDR3 DNA follows: TGTGCCAGCGGCCCCAACACCGGGGAGCTGTTTTTT. Encoded protein: CASGPNTGELFF.